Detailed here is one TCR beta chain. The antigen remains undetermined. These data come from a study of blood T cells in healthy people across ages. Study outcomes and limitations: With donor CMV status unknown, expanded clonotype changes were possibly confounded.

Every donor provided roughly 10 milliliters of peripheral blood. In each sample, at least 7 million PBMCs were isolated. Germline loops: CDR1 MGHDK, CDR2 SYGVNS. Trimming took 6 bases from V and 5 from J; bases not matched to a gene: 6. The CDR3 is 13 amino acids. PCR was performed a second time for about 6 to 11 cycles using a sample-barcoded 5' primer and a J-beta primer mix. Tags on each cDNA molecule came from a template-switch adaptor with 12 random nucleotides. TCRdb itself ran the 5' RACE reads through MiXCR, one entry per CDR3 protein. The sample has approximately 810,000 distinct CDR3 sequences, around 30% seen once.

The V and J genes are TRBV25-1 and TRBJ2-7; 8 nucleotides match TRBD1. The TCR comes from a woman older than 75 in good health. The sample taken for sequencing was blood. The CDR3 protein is CASREAGGDEQYF. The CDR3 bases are TGTGCCAGCAGGGAGGCAGGGGGCGACGAGCAGTACTTC.